Each of the 28 T cell receptor beta chains below was sequenced from the same sample in a study of CD4 T cells in relation to SARS-CoV-2 and coronaviruses. The data were produced by immunoSEQ multiplex PCR, yet TCRdb's version contains in-frame clones alone and is incomplete. The sample yields some 21,000 clones, almost 75% seen once. Unexposed donor CD4+ T cells date from about 2011-2018, before the COVID-19 pandemic. After less than 11 days of culture, CD4+ T cells were isolated. These receptors have no known antigen. The sequencing input was CD4+ T cells from PBMCs, cultured in vitro. The receptor set was obtained from a human donor in good health.

The rearrangement links TRBV3-1 (or the pseudogene TRBV3-2) to TRBJ2-7, with D perhaps matching TRBD1 or TRBD2 (5 bases each). Germline CDR1 reads LGHDT; CDR2 reads YNNKEL (reference sequence). This CDR3 spans 15 amino acids. Between the trimmed V and J ends, which lost 4 bases and 3 bases, there was a span of 16 bases. The CDR3 DNA reads TGTGCCAGCAGCCTCGGACTTGACAGAGTCTACGAGCAGTACTTC. It yields the protein CASSLGLDRVYEQYF.

Only a few counts were recorded for this clone. This chain uses TRBV11-2 with TRBJ2-7; possible D gene TRBD2, 6 bases. The V gene lost 2 bases and the J gene lost 4 bases, with 6 bases spanning the gap. The CDR3 totals 12 residues. Germline assignment: CDR1 SGHAT and CDR2 FQNNGV. The CDR3 nucleotides are TGTGCCAGCAGCTTACGGGGGTACGAGCAGTACTTC. It encodes CASSLRGYEQYF.

The table lists this clone with a few counts. The chain is built from TRBV3-1 (or the pseudogene TRBV3-2) and TRBJ2-7; D may be TRBD2 (5 bases). The CDR3 is 13 residues long. The ends were cut back, 5 bases at V and 3 bases at J, with 11 bases in the middle. Germline V gene sequence: CDR1 LGHDT, CDR2 YNNKEL (reference sequence). CDR3: CASSRTARYEQYF. The DNA of the CDR3 is TGTGCCAGCAGCAGGACTGCACGCTACGAGCAGTACTTC.

The chain employs TRBV5-1 and TRBJ1-2; D call uncertain. Trimming stripped 0 bases from V and 4 bases from J, with 4 bases between. This CDR3 comprises 12 residues. CDR1 is SGHRS, CDR2 YFSETQ, per germline. CDR3 region: CASSLDSYGYTF. CDR3 DNA: TGCGCCAGCAGCTTGGACAGCTATGGCTACACCTTC.

This clone was detected only once. V usage is TRBV7-3 and J usage is TRBJ2-3; 12 positions match TRBD1. V was pared by 2 bases and J by 2 bases, with 8 bases of the junction left unmatched. CDR1 is SGHTA, CDR2 FQGTGA, per germline. The CDR3 sequence is 18 residues long. CDR3 coding DNA: TGTGCCAGCAGCTTACGGGGGACAGGGGGCTCTTACACAGATACGCAGTATTTT. Translating gives CASSLRGTGGSYTDTQYF.

This chain links TRBV5-1 with TRBJ1-3; 8 nucleotides agree with TRBD1. The J segment lost 0 bases and the V segment lost 4 bases, leaving 3 bases of the junction unmatched. CDR1 and CDR2 from the germline V gene are SGHRS and YFSETQ. This CDR3 region has 15 residues. For the CDR3, the DNA is TGCGCCAGCAGCGAAACAGGGGGCTCTGGAAACACCATATATTTT. Translating it yields CASSETGGSGNTIYF.

The chain couples TRBV6-2 or TRBV6-3 to TRBJ2-1; 9 positions agree with TRBD2. There are 16 residues in the CDR3. The germline gives CDR1 MNHEY, CDR2 SVGEGT. Unmatched junction bases numbered 12, after V lost 4 bases and J lost 8 bases. The CDR3 protein is CASSFGGGAYGHEQFF. The CDR3 bases are TGTGCCAGCAGTTTCGGCGGGGGGGCCTATGGTCATGAGCAGTTCTTC.

The rearrangement joins TRBV5-4 to TRBJ1-3; possibly TRBD1 for D (5 bases). Looked up from germline, CDR1 is SGHNT and CDR2 is YYREEE (reference sequence). The CDR3 contains 17 residues. The V and J ends lost 0 bases and 0 bases respectively, with 13 bases between them. The CDR3 is CASSLVGGADSGNTIYF. For the CDR3, the DNA is TGTGCCAGCAGCTTGGTAGGCGGGGCGGACTCTGGAAACACCATATATTTT.

This clone was seen just once. This sequence joins TRBV4-1 and TRBJ2-3; 8 nucleotides match TRBD1. This CDR3 comprises 15 residues. Germline V CDR1 and CDR2: MGHRA, YSYEKL. V lost 2 bases, J lost 3 bases, and 4 bases stayed unmatched. In DNA, the CDR3 is TGCGCCAGCAGCCAACGCGGGGACAGGACAGATACGCAGTATTTT. Translation: CASSQRGDRTDTQYF.

The rearrangement joins TRBV9 to TRBJ2-6; no firm D call. Germline-derived CDR1 and CDR2 are SGDLS and YYNGEE. The CDR3 sequence is 17 residues long. V lost 4 bases and J 1 base, leaving 15 bases between the germline ends. Here the CDR3 reads CASSLTFAGSGANVLTF. The DNA of the CDR3 is TGTGCCAGCAGCCTAACATTTGCCGGTTCTGGGGCCAACGTCCTGACTTTC.

This chain links TRBV4-1 with TRBJ2-3; 9 bases agree with TRBD2. The V and J ends lost 3 bases and 3 bases, in that order; junction bases with no gene match: 10. Germline values: CDR1 MGHRA, CDR2 YSYEKL. CDR3 length equals 17 residues. The CDR3 nucleotides are TGCGCCAGCAGCCAGAGGGGAGCGGGGGGCGGGACAGATACGCAGTATTTT. It specifies CASSQRGAGGGTDTQYF.

The V call is TRBV5-6, the J call TRBJ2-1, with TRBD2 matching 10 bases. This CDR3 has 15 amino acids. The J segment lost 7 bases and the V segment lost 3 bases, leaving 7 bases of the junction unmatched. The germline gives CDR1 SGHDT, CDR2 YYEEEE. In DNA, the CDR3 is TGTGCCAGCAGCTCCGGGACTAGCGTGAGGAATGAGCAGTTCTTC. It is translated as CASSSGTSVRNEQFF.

This clone was observed a few times. The chain has TRBV19 and TRBJ2-3; D possibly corresponds to TRBD1 (6 bases). Germline V gene sequence: CDR1 LNHDA, CDR2 SQIVND (reference sequence). CDR3 length: 13 amino acids. V lost 9 bases and J lost 2, with 12 bases in between. The CDR3 bases are TGTGCCAGCCAAGGGACAAACACAGATACGCAGTATTTT. It specifies CASQGTNTDTQYF. Drawing the rest from reference TRBV19 and TRBJ2-3, the complete variable domain is DGGITQSPKYLFRKEGQNVTLSCEQNLNHDAMYWYRQDPGQGLRLIYYSQIVNDFQKGDIAEGYSVSREKKESFPLTVTSAQKNPTAFYLCASQGTNTDTQYFGPGTRLTVL.

The table lists this clone with a count of one. The rearrangement joins TRBV6-5 to TRBJ2-3, with a tentative D call TRBD2 (5 bases). This CDR3 contains 14 residues. CDR1 MNHEY and CDR2 SVGAGI come from the germline V gene. V shed 5 bases and J shed 2 bases, with 11 bases lying between them. CDR3 loop: CASSRRTFTDTQYF. CDR3 sequence (DNA): TGTGCCAGCAGTCGACGGACTTTCACAGATACGCAGTATTTT.

This clone has only one observation. The CDR3 region is CASSSHRVGTQYF. In DNA, the CDR3 is TGTGCCAGCAGCTCACACAGGGTTGGTACGCAGTATTTT. V and J are TRBV7-2 and TRBJ2-3; a weak D match, TRBD1 (6 bases). CDR1 and CDR2 (germline): SGHTA, FQGNSA. V gave up 4 bases and J gave up 8 bases, with 13 bases separating them. CDR3 length equals 13 residues.

The chain uses TRBV7-2 and TRBJ1-6; 7 nucleotides agree with TRBD1. Germline V gene sequence: CDR1 SGHTA, CDR2 FQGNSA. The CDR3 has 19 amino acids. J gave up 0 bases and V 5 bases, and 13 bases lay outside the gene matches. CDR3 bases: TGTGCCAGCAGCCAAAAGACAGGGACCTGGGACTCCTATAATTCACCCCTCCACTTT. Its protein product is CASSQKTGTWDSYNSPLHF.

The CDR3 sequence: CASSLVQGTYYGYTF. In DNA, the CDR3 is TGTGCCAGCAGCTTAGTCCAGGGGACCTACTATGGCTACACCTTC. This chain connects TRBV7-8 to TRBJ1-2; possibly TRBD1 for D (6 bases). Trimming took 1 base from V and 3 from J, leaving 12 bases between them. In germline, CDR1 is SGHVS, CDR2 FQNEAQ. The CDR3 runs 15 residues.

The gene calls are TRBV7-8 and TRBJ1-3; no definite D call. There are 17 residues in the CDR3. CDR1 is SGHVS, CDR2 FQNEAQ, per germline. Trimming removed 4 bases from V and 0 bases from J, with 16 bases in between. The CDR3 here is CASSSRTEVSSGNTIYF. The CDR3 DNA follows: TGTGCCAGCAGCTCCCGTACGGAGGTCTCCTCTGGAAACACCATATATTTT.

The chain employs TRBV28 and TRBJ1-5; tentative D call: TRBD1 (6 bases). Germline CDR1 MDHEN, CDR2 SYDVKM. The CDR3 has 13 residues. Trimming shortened V by 8 bases and J by 0 bases, and 8 bases separated the two germline ends. The CDR3 DNA reads TGTGCCAGCCAAGGGGGTAGCAATCAGCCCCAGCATTTT. Protein product: CASQGGSNQPQHF.

This clone has a handful of counts. The CDR3 DNA follows: TGTGCCAGCAGCTCATGGGAAAAGGGGGAAAAACTGTTTTTT. Its translation: CASSSWEKGEKLFF. This chain uses TRBV11-2 with TRBJ1-4, with D possibly TRBD1 on 5 matching bases. Trimming removed 4 bases from V and 8 bases from J, with 14 bases in between. The CDR3 is 14 amino acids. CDR1 SGHAT and CDR2 FQNNGV come from the germline V gene.

This clone was counted between two and nine times. The chain joins TRBV7-9 to TRBJ1-3; weak D call: TRBD1 (6 bases). The V gene's germline CDR1 is SEHNR and CDR2 FQNEAQ (reference sequence). The ends were cut back, 5 bases at V and 2 bases at J, with 10 bases in the middle. The CDR3 length is 14 residues. CDR3 in amino acids: CASSTNRAGNTIYF. CDR3 coding DNA: TGTGCCAGCAGCACCAACAGGGCTGGAAACACCATATATTTT. Full variable domain (rest looked up from reference TRBV7-9 and TRBJ1-3): DTGVSQNPRHKITKRGQNVTFRCDPISEHNRLYWYRQTLGQGPEFLTYFQNEAQLEKSRLLSDRFSAERPKGSFSTLEIQRTEQGDSAMYLCASSTNRAGNTIYFGEGSWLTVV.

The CDR3 nucleotides read TGTGCCAGCAGTAACCAGGGTACTGAAGCTTTCTTT. Amino acids: CASSNQGTEAFF. The chain recombines TRBV28 with TRBJ1-1; weak D call: TRBD1 (5 bases). The CDR3 totals 12 residues. The germline V and J ends were trimmed by 5 bases and 5 bases, with 9 bases remaining between them. Germline V gives CDR1 MDHEN, CDR2 SYDVKM.

The genes are TRBV2 and TRBJ1-5; tentative D call: TRBD1 (6 bases). The CDR3 runs 14 residues. Per the germline V gene, CDR1 is SNHLY and CDR2 is FYNNEI. V was cut by 2 bases and J by 7 bases, with 12 bases left in between. In nucleotides, the CDR3 is TGTGCCAGCAGTGAAAACAGGGCGGGGCAGCCCCAGCATTTT. Protein product: CASSENRAGQPQHF.

The chain combines TRBV29-1 with TRBJ2-7; TRBD1 matches at 7 bases. The CDR3 length is 14 residues. After removal of 4 bases from V and 3 bases from J, the junction contained 9 bases not matched to a gene. From germline, CDR1 is SQVTM and CDR2 ANQGSEA. CDR3 sequence reads: CSVGGTESYYEQYF. For the CDR3, the DNA is TGCAGCGTTGGAGGGACAGAGAGTTACTACGAGCAGTACTTC.

This clone was detected a few times. This rearrangement joins TRBV29-1 to TRBJ1-2; 9 nucleotides line up with TRBD1. Germline V CDR1 and CDR2: SQVTM, ANQGSEA. J lost 8 bases, V lost 7 bases, and 8 bases had no gene match. There are 12 residues in the CDR3. CDR3 loop: CSAGRTGEGYTF. The CDR3 nucleotides read TGCAGCGCCGGACGGACAGGGGAGGGCTACACCTTC.

CDR3 amino acids: CASSSQTSGNYEQYF. CDR3 nucleotides: TGTGCCAGCAGCTCCCAGACTAGCGGGAACTACGAGCAGTACTTC. V and J are TRBV11-2 and TRBJ2-7, with 11 bases identical to TRBD2. The V gene end was trimmed by 4 bases and the J gene end by 3 bases; junction bases not matched to a gene: 5. Germline CDR1 is SGHAT and CDR2 is FQNNGV. CDR3 size: 15 residues.

This clone has a handful of counts. This chain uses TRBV7-3 with TRBJ2-1, with 8 bases identical to TRBD2. There are 15 residues in the CDR3. Germline CDR1 reads SGHTA; CDR2 reads FQGTGA. V dropped 5 bases and J dropped 4; count of bases not matched to a gene: 7. The CDR3 DNA follows: TGTGCCAGCAGCCCACGGACTAGCCCGTACAATGAGCAGTTCTTC. This translates into CASSPRTSPYNEQFF. The whole variable domain, filled in from reference TRBV7-3 and TRBJ2-1, reads GAGVSQTPSNKVTEKGKYVELRCDPISGHTALYWYRQSLGQGPEFLIYFQGTGAADDSGLPNDRFFAVRPEGSVSTLKIQRTERGDSAVYLCASSPRTSPYNEQFFGPGTRLTVL.

J is TRBJ2-7 and V is TRBV7-2; D is unresolved. V lost 3 bases and J 4 bases, leaving 10 bases between the germline ends. Germline CDR1 reads SGHTA; CDR2 reads FQGNSA. The CDR3 runs to 13 residues. DNA of the CDR3: TGTGCCAGCAGCTTGTTCACACAGTACGAGCAGTACTTC. It yields the protein CASSLFTQYEQYF.